One sample yielded the 32 T cell receptor beta chains listed below, sequenced in a study of patients and donors after allogeneic stem cell transplantation. TCRdb passed the RT-PCR reads through MiXCR, listing each CDR3 protein once. The data show more than 850,000 distinct CDR3 sequences, about a sixth seen once. Sequenced input: blood, either unsorted or a sorted T cell fraction (not recorded which). All receptors derive from a human donor who was either an allogeneic HSCT recipient or a stem cell or donor lymphocyte infusion donor (not recorded which). It is not recorded whose cells these are; they may come from a transplant donor.

The chain employs TRBV11-2 and TRBJ2-2, with D unclear. The germline gives CDR1 SGHAT, CDR2 FQNNGV. V lost 1 base to trimming and J lost 6 bases, with 6 bases between them. The CDR3 extends over 13 amino acids. The CDR3 sequence is CASSLVAAGELFF. CDR3 DNA: TGTGCCAGCAGCTTAGTCGCCGCCGGGGAGCTGTTTTTT.

This clonotype came up a few times. The V gene is TRBV4-1, the J gene TRBJ1-6; tentatively, D is TRBD1 (6 bases). The CDR3 loop spans 16 amino acids. The germline CDR1 and CDR2 sequences are MGHRA and YSYEKL. The ends were cut back, 4 bases at V and 9 bases at J, with 19 bases in the middle. CDR3 residues: CASSRTEQGETSPLHF. The CDR3 bases are TGCGCCAGCAGCCGCACGGAACAGGGCGAGACTTCACCCCTCCACTTT.

The V gene is TRBV19, the J gene TRBJ1-1, with 7 bases matching TRBD1. This CDR3 has 11 amino acids. Germline V gene data show CDR1 as LNHDA and CDR2 as SQIVND (reference sequence). V trimming: 10 bases; J trimming: 10 bases; junction bases outside the gene matches: 9. Here the CDR3 DNA reads TGTGCCACTAATACCGGGACAGTAGCTTTCTTT. Translating gives CATNTGTVAFF.

This clonotype was recorded a few times. This sequence joins TRBV10-3 and TRBJ2-5; possibly TRBD1 for D (5 bases). The CDR3 runs 14 residues. Germline loops: CDR1 ENHRY, CDR2 SYGVKD. V shed 6 bases and J shed 2 bases, with 13 bases lying between them. CDR3 amino acids: CAISRQRTQETQYF. CDR3 DNA sequence: TGTGCCATCAGCCGACAGAGGACGCAAGAGACCCAGTACTTC.

This clonotype has ten or more counts. This chain connects TRBV12-3 or TRBV12-4 to TRBJ2-1; TRBD1 is a possible D gene (6 bases). The V end was cut by 2 bases, the J end by 6 bases, with 11 bases between. The CDR3 length is 14 residues. CDR3 sequence: CASSLQGWVNEQFF. As DNA, the CDR3 is TGTGCCAGCAGTTTACAGGGGTGGGTCAATGAGCAGTTCTTC.

This clonotype was counted a few times. The chain recombines TRBV7-2 with TRBJ2-2, with a possible D match to TRBD2 (5 bases). This CDR3 is 16 amino acids long. The germline CDR1 and CDR2 sequences are SGHTA and FQGNSA. Trimming took off 7 bases at V and 0 bases at J, with 15 bases between the two ends. CDR3 DNA sequence: TGTGCCAGCACCCTAGCCACCTTCTCGAACACCGGGGAGCTGTTTTTT. Protein: CASTLATFSNTGELFF.

The chain links TRBV3-1 to TRBJ2-1; no definite D call. With 4 bases removed from V and 1 base from J, the gap between germline ends came to 11 bases. The CDR3 is 15 residues long. CDR1 and CDR2 (germline): LGHDT, YNNKEL (reference sequence). The CDR3 sequence is CASSLRWLSYNEQFF. CDR3 nucleotides: TGTGCCAGCAGCCTTAGGTGGTTGTCCTACAATGAGCAGTTCTTC.

The V call is TRBV18, the J call TRBJ2-1, with unresolved D. CDR3 length equals 13 residues. From germline, CDR1 is KGHSH and CDR2 LQKENI. Between the trimmed V and J ends, which lost 0 bases and 7 bases, there was a span of 7 bases. As DNA, the CDR3 is TGTGCCAGCTCACCACCGTTCGGAAATGAGCAGTTCTTC. Its translation is CASSPPFGNEQFF.

V gene TRBV12-3 or TRBV12-4 combines with J gene TRBJ1-3, with 8 bases fitting TRBD1. V dropped 6 bases and J dropped 4; count of bases not matched to a gene: 5. The CDR3 spans 14 residues. CDR3 bases: TGTGCCAGCAGGGGGACAGGCTGGGGAAACACCATATATTTT. Residues: CASRGTGWGNTIYF.

The gene calls are TRBV10-3 and TRBJ1-1; 10 bases map to TRBD1. Trimming cost V 4 bases and J 5 bases; bases outside gene matches: 10. The CDR3 totals 16 residues. The germline V gene encodes CDR1 ENHRY and CDR2 SYGVKD. CDR3 nucleotides: TGTGCCATCAGTGTTAAAGGGACAGGGGAGGCGACTGAAGCTTTCTTT. As protein: CAISVKGTGEATEAFF.

The V and J genes are TRBV6-5 and TRBJ1-1, with D uncertain. CDR1 and CDR2 (germline): MNHEY, SVGAGI. The V and J ends lost 3 bases and 0 bases respectively, with 8 bases between them. The CDR3 sequence is 14 residues long. The CDR3 sequence: CASSYKGMNTEAFF. CDR3 sequence (DNA): TGTGCCAGCAGTTATAAAGGGATGAACACTGAAGCTTTCTTT.

This clonotype has more than one count but fewer than ten. CDR3 sequence: CASSSSLAVVSYNEQFF. In DNA form, the CDR3 reads TGCGCCAGCAGTTCCTCCCTAGCGGTCGTCTCCTACAATGAGCAGTTCTTC. The rearrangement links TRBV5-1 to TRBJ2-1, with 7 positions matching TRBD2. The CDR3 is made up of 17 amino acids. V was clipped by 5 bases and J by 0 bases; unmatched bases: 11. Germline CDR1 SGHRS, CDR2 YFSETQ.

The J gene is TRBJ2-5, the V gene TRBV6-5; 9 nucleotides agree with TRBD1. CDR3 length: 17 residues. Germline V gene sequence: CDR1 MNHEY, CDR2 SVGAGI. J gave up 3 bases and V 0 bases, and 8 bases lay outside the gene matches. The CDR3: CASSYSLGQGFKETQYF. CDR3 sequence (DNA): TGTGCCAGCAGTTACTCCCTAGGACAGGGGTTCAAAGAGACCCAGTACTTC.

This clonotype was observed at least ten times. This sequence joins TRBV6-5 and TRBJ2-2; a weak D match, TRBD2 (5 bases). Germline V gene sequence: CDR1 MNHEY, CDR2 SVGAGI. The CDR3 is 14 amino acids. V was cut by 3 bases and J by 4 bases, with 9 bases left in between. CDR3 in DNA: TGTGCCAGCAGTTATTTCGGAGGCACCGGGGAGCTGTTTTTT. This encodes CASSYFGGTGELFF.

The chain combines TRBV7-2 with TRBJ2-5; 13 nucleotides agree with TRBD2. Germline V gives CDR1 SGHTA, CDR2 FQGNSA. CDR3 length equals 16 residues. J was trimmed by 4 bases and V by 6 bases; bases with no gene match: 8. The CDR3 DNA sequence: TGTGCCAGCAGTAAAACTAGCGGGGGGGCCCGAGAGACCCAGTACTTC. The encoded protein is CASSKTSGGARETQYF.

The rearrangement links TRBV7-3 to TRBJ2-1; 16 bases map to TRBD2. V lost 5 bases and J lost 6; bases outside the gene matches: 7. Germline V lookup: CDR1 SGHTA, CDR2 FQGTGA. This CDR3 is 17 amino acids long. The CDR3 here is CASSTGTSGGAFNEQFF. Written as DNA, the CDR3 is TGTGCCAGCAGCACCGGGACTAGCGGGGGGGCTTTCAATGAGCAGTTCTTC.

The chain combines TRBV27 with TRBJ2-1; no clear D. The V gene's germline CDR1 is MNHEY and CDR2 SMNVEV (reference sequence). V shed 0 bases and J shed 5 bases, with 5 bases lying between them. The CDR3 has 13 residues. CDR3 region: CASSLSSDNEQFF. CDR3 nucleotide sequence: TGTGCCAGCAGTTTATCTTCCGACAATGAGCAGTTCTTC.

This chain connects TRBV5-1 to TRBJ2-1, with D possibly being TRBD2 (5 bases). Germline assignment: CDR1 SGHRS and CDR2 YFSETQ. Trimming cost V 1 base and J 0 bases, with 8 bases left between them. The CDR3 is 15 amino acids. The CDR3 DNA follows: TGCGCCAGCAGCTTGATCGGGAACTCCTACAATGAGCAGTTCTTC. It specifies CASSLIGNSYNEQFF.

This chain joins TRBV6-1 and TRBJ1-5; no definite D call. The length of the CDR3 is 12 residues. V shed 4 bases and J shed 9 bases, with 10 bases lying between them. Germline V gene sequence: CDR1 MNHNS, CDR2 SASEGT. This chain's CDR3 is CASSAVVWPQHF. CDR3 coding DNA: TGTGCCAGCAGTGCCGTGGTTTGGCCCCAGCATTTT.

The chain is built from TRBV5-8 and TRBJ1-3, with 7 bases fitting TRBD1. The V gene end was trimmed by 4 bases and the J gene end by 0 bases; junction bases not matched to a gene: 7. The CDR3 runs to 16 residues. CDR1 and CDR2 from the germline V gene are SGHTS and YDEGEE. CDR3 in DNA: TGTGCCAGCAGCACGGGACAGAAAAGCTCTGGAAACACCATATATTTT. Translating it yields CASSTGQKSSGNTIYF.

This clonotype came up many times. V gene TRBV12-3 or TRBV12-4 combines with J gene TRBJ2-3; unclear D gene. CDR3 length equals 15 residues. Trimming cost V 7 bases and J 4 bases, with 18 bases left between them. The CDR3 DNA reads as TGTGCCAGCACCCTCCTTCCGGTTGTCGCAGATACGCAGTATTTT. It codes for CASTLLPVVADTQYF.

The CDR3 coding sequence is TGTGCCAGCTCACCAAGGGACAGGGTGGACAATGAGCAGTTCTTC. Amino acid sequence: CASSPRDRVDNEQFF. The chain uses TRBV18 and TRBJ2-1, with TRBD1 matching over 9 bases. The CDR3 spans 15 residues. Germline CDR1 reads KGHSH; CDR2 reads LQKENI. Trimming took 2 bases from V and 5 from J; bases not matched to a gene: 4.

The chain has TRBV12-3 or TRBV12-4 and TRBJ2-7; D perhaps matches TRBD2 (8 bases). This CDR3 is 18 amino acids long. Trimming removed 4 bases at V and 0 bases at J, with 22 bases between. This CDR3 reads CASSSAAPREGASYEQYF. CDR3 nucleotides: TGTGCCAGCAGTTCCGCGGCCCCACGGGAGGGGGCCTCCTACGAGCAGTACTTC.

The rearrangement joins TRBV4-3 to TRBJ1-1; 11 positions agree with TRBD1. This CDR3 comprises 15 residues. Germline CDR1 is LGHNA and CDR2 is YSLEER. Germline trimming cut 1 base from V and 11 bases from J; bases unmatched to any gene: 9. The chain's CDR3 is CASSQGTGGGRMAFF. The DNA for the CDR3 is TGCGCCAGCAGCCAAGGGACAGGGGGCGGGAGAATGGCTTTCTTT.

This chain connects TRBV5-6 to TRBJ1-1; no clear D. Germline CDR1 SGHDT, CDR2 YYEEEE. The CDR3 length is 15 residues. The V end lost 0 bases, the J end lost 1 base, and 10 bases lay between the germline ends. The CDR3 here is CASSLDGPTNTEAFF. The CDR3 DNA sequence: TGTGCCAGCAGCTTGGACGGGCCCACGAACACTGAAGCTTTCTTT.

The table lists this clonotype with a few counts. The rearrangement uses TRBV20-1 and TRBJ1-6; tentatively, D is TRBD1 (5 bases). The CDR3 totals 16 residues. Germline V gives CDR1 DFQATT, CDR2 SNEGSKA (reference sequence). Trimming removed 3 bases from V and 7 bases from J, with 19 bases in between. CDR3 region: CSARGTRGVSNSPLHF. CDR3 nucleotides: TGCAGTGCTAGGGGGACTCGGGGGGTCTCGAATTCACCCCTCCACTTT.

V usage is TRBV20-1 and J usage is TRBJ1-1, with D maybe TRBD1 (6 bases). The CDR3 loop spans 14 amino acids. Trimming took 6 bases from V and 4 from J, leaving 18 bases between them. Germline CDR1 and CDR2: DFQATT and SNEGSKA (reference sequence). DNA for the CDR3: TGCAGTGCCCGGGGGGGGACACTGACCACTGAAGCTTTCTTT. Translation gives CSARGGTLTTEAFF.

This clonotype was seen more than once but under ten times. V gene TRBV20-1 combines with J gene TRBJ1-5; TRBD1 might be the D (5 bases). Per the germline V gene, CDR1 is DFQATT and CDR2 is SNEGSKA (reference sequence). The germline V and J ends were trimmed by 4 bases and 7 bases, with 11 bases remaining between them. The length of the CDR3 is 12 residues. The CDR3 region is CSAKAGSQPQHF. In DNA, the CDR3 is TGCAGTGCTAAGGCAGGGTCCCAGCCCCAGCATTTT.

J is TRBJ2-5 and V is TRBV5-1; 12 nucleotides align to TRBD1. The CDR3 sequence is 15 residues long. V dropped 4 bases and J dropped 4; count of bases not matched to a gene: 5. The germline V gene encodes CDR1 SGHRS and CDR2 YFSETQ. For the CDR3, the DNA is TGCGCCAGCAGCCTAGGGACAGGGGGCGGAGAGACCCAGTACTTC. The encoded protein is CASSLGTGGGETQYF.

The chain has TRBV10-3 and TRBJ1-2; D is undetermined. Germline CDR1 reads ENHRY; CDR2 reads SYGVKD. Trimming cost V 9 bases and J 3 bases, with 20 bases left between them. The CDR3 is 15 residues long. CDR3 coding DNA: TGTGCCATAAATTCGAGGGCATCTTTCCACTATGGCTACACCTTC. Amino acids: CAINSRASFHYGYTF.

This clonotype came up many times. The chain links TRBV5-1 to TRBJ1-2; no reliable D call. Trimming stripped 4 bases from V and 3 bases from J, with 13 bases between. The CDR3 runs to 14 residues. Germline V gives CDR1 SGHRS, CDR2 YFSETQ. Written as DNA, the CDR3 is TGCGCCAGCAGCATGGATGGGGAGGACTATGGCTACACCTTC. It translates to CASSMDGEDYGYTF.

The chain is built from TRBV6-1 and TRBJ1-4, with TRBD1 matching 8 bases. Trimming cost V 6 bases and J 7 bases; bases outside gene matches: 7. The CDR3 loop spans 14 amino acids. Looked up from germline, CDR1 is MNHNS and CDR2 is SASEGT. The DNA for the CDR3 is TGTGCCAGCAGCCGCGACAGGGGACCTGAAAAACTGTTTTTT. Translating it yields CASSRDRGPEKLFF.